The 16 T cell receptor beta chains given below trace back to one sample, sequenced in a study of T cells in Graves' hyperthyroidism and ophthalmopathy. TCR beta CDR3 region amplification was performed from RNA transcripts. With the HTBI primer set, the TCR CDR3 went through a first round of RT-PCR. In TCRdb, the multiplex PCR reads were re-called with MiXCR into one record per CDR3 protein. The sample has fewer than 700,000 distinct CDR3 sequences, 17% seen once. Source material: blood. The receptors originated from a woman between 18 and 30 years old with Graves' ophthalmopathy.

As concerns this clonotype: This clone may be a read error of a much larger clone one base away. The CDR3 sequence: CASSFHRGNEQYF. CDR3 bases: TGTGCCAGCAGTTTCCACAGGGGGAATGAGCAGTACTTC. V and J are TRBV27 and TRBJ2-7, with 8 bases fitting TRBD1. CDR3 size: 13 residues. The germline gives CDR1 MNHEY, CDR2 SMNVEV (reference sequence). Losses at the gene ends were 3 bases for V and 7 bases for J; bases not matched to a gene: 5.

About this clonotype: This may be a read error: a much more frequent sequence differs by one nucleotide. The J gene is TRBJ2-1, the V gene TRBV29-1; D tentatively reads TRBD1 or TRBD2 (5 bases each). The CDR3 consists of 16 residues. CDR1 SQVTM and CDR2 ANQGSEA come from the germline V gene. The germline V and J ends were trimmed by 1 base and 1 base, with 14 bases remaining between them. As DNA, the CDR3 is TGCAGCGTTGAAGCACTACGGGGCGCGTCCTACAATGAGCAGTTCTTC. It is translated as CSVEALRGASYNEQFF.

This clonotype was observed many times. The chain is built from TRBV7-8 and TRBJ1-1; D might be TRBD1 (5 bases). CDR3 size: 14 residues. Deletions cut 6 bases from V and 4 bases from J, with 15 bases between. The germline CDR1 and CDR2 sequences are SGHVS and FQNEAQ. The CDR3 DNA reads as TGTGCCAGCAGTTATAAGGGGAGGGGCACTGAAGCTTTCTTT. It yields the protein CASSYKGRGTEAFF.

At least ten counts were recorded for this clonotype. The chain couples TRBV11-2 to TRBJ1-1; no reliable D call. CDR3 length: 15 amino acids. Between the trimmed V and J ends, which lost 2 bases and 6 bases, there was a span of 16 bases. Germline values: CDR1 SGHAT, CDR2 FQNNGV. The CDR3 spells CASSLFEGSVAEAFF. The CDR3 region has the DNA TGTGCCAGCAGCTTATTTGAGGGTAGTGTCGCTGAAGCTTTCTTT. Complete variable domain (other parts from reference TRBV11-2 and TRBJ1-1): EAGVAQSPRYKIIEKRQSVAFWCNPISGHATLYWYQQILGQGPKLLIQFQNNGVVDDSQLPKDRFSAERLKGVDSTLKIQPAKLEDSAVYLCASSLFEGSVAEAFFGQGTRLTVV.

The genes are TRBV28 and TRBJ1-5, with D possibly being TRBD1 (6 bases). Trimming took 3 bases from V and 2 from J, leaving 11 bases between them. Per the germline V gene, CDR1 is MDHEN and CDR2 is SYDVKM. This CDR3 comprises 15 residues. The CDR3 spells CASSFLEGGNQPQHF. CDR3 in DNA: TGTGCCAGCAGTTTCCTCGAGGGGGGCAATCAGCCCCAGCATTTT. The complete variable domain, with remaining parts taken from reference TRBV28 and TRBJ1-5, reads DVKVTQSSRYLVKRTGEKVFLECVQDMDHENMFWYRQDPGLGLRLIYFSYDVKMKEKGDIPEGYSVSREKKERFSLILESASTNQTSMYLCASSFLEGGNQPQHFGDGTRLSIL.

The chain employs TRBV5-4 and TRBJ2-7, with D possibly TRBD2 on 5 matching bases. The length of the CDR3 is 11 residues. Germline values: CDR1 SGHNT, CDR2 YYREEE (reference sequence). Trimming stripped 7 bases from V and 4 bases from J, with 9 bases between. The CDR3 sequence: CASFGEYEQYF. CDR3 nucleotides: TGTGCCAGCTTTGGGGAGTACGAGCAGTACTTC.

This clonotype was recorded at least ten times. This chain joins TRBV30 and TRBJ1-2; TRBD1 agrees at 7 bases. The V segment lost 2 bases and the J segment 8 bases; nucleotides outside the gene matches: 2. The CDR3 is 11 residues long. Germline CDR1 GTSNPN, CDR2 SVGIG (reference sequence). The CDR3 loop is CAWSTGAGYTF. For the CDR3, the DNA is TGTGCCTGGAGTACAGGGGCCGGCTACACCTTC.

This clonotype was seen at least ten times. CDR3 nucleotides: TGTGCCAGCAGCTTAGGAGTCTCGGCGGGGGGGAGGAAGTTCTTC. Its translation: CASSLGVSAGGRKFF. The chain employs TRBV11-2 and TRBJ2-1, with 9 bases aligning to TRBD2. The length of the CDR3 is 15 residues. Germline trimming cut 1 base from V and 14 bases from J; bases unmatched to any gene: 12. Germline CDR1 SGHAT, CDR2 FQNNGV.

In its sample, this clonotype was seen a few times. V gene TRBV4-2 combines with J gene TRBJ1-1; D might be TRBD1 (5 bases). V lost 3 bases, J lost 7 bases, and 12 bases lay in between. The CDR3 is made up of 13 amino acids. CDR1 and CDR2 from the germline V gene are LGHNA and YNFKEQ. CDR3 in amino acids: CASSQGLGSEAFF. The CDR3 DNA reads as TGTGCCAGCAGCCAGGGGCTAGGGAGTGAAGCTTTCTTT.

The chain uses TRBV20-1 and TRBJ2-4; unclear D gene. The CDR3 consists of 16 residues. Trimming left V 8 bases short and J 7 bases short, with 27 bases between. CDR1 is DFQATT and CDR2 is SNEGSKA in the germline V gene (reference sequence). The CDR3: CSSHPPTRVSRNIQYF. The CDR3, as DNA: TGCAGTTCTCACCCACCAACCCGGGTCTCCCGGAACATTCAGTACTTC.

This clonotype came up many times. V and J are TRBV27 and TRBJ2-7; 8 bases align to TRBD1. The CDR3 loop spans 15 amino acids. J lost 7 bases, V lost 3 bases, and 11 bases had no gene match. Germline V gene data show CDR1 as MNHEY and CDR2 as SMNVEV (reference sequence). CDR3: CASSFLGQGGSEQYF. DNA of the CDR3: TGTGCCAGCAGTTTCCTTGGACAGGGTGGTAGTGAGCAGTACTTC.

The rearrangement links TRBV11-2 to TRBJ2-3; D is undetermined. In germline, CDR1 is SGHAT, CDR2 FQNNGV. The V end lost 0 bases, the J end lost 2 bases, and 9 bases lay between the germline ends. This CDR3 contains 15 residues. The CDR3 protein is CASSLEFLHTDTQYF. The CDR3 coding sequence is TGTGCCAGCAGCTTAGAGTTTCTGCACACAGATACGCAGTATTTT.

Concerning this clonotype: At one end, the junction sequence differs from germline, possibly due to a read error. Here the CDR3 DNA reads TGTGCCTGCAGTAAGGGACCCAAGGGATCCTATAATTCACCCCTCCACTTT. Protein product: CACSKGPKGSYNSPLHF. J is TRBJ1-6 and V is TRBV12-3 or TRBV12-4, with D possibly TRBD1 on 5 matching bases. This CDR3 has 17 residues.

The table lists this clonotype with a few counts. The chain combines TRBV10-3 with TRBJ1-2, with a possible D match to TRBD1 (5 bases). The CDR3 loop spans 14 amino acids. Per the germline V gene, CDR1 is ENHRY and CDR2 is SYGVKD. The ends were cut back, 7 bases at V and 0 bases at J, with 12 bases in the middle. The CDR3 region has the DNA TGTGCCATCACTACAGGCAGAACTAACTATGGCTACACCTTC. As protein: CAITTGRTNYGYTF.

This clonotype was counted ten times or more. This chain links TRBV6-6 with TRBJ2-1, with D maybe TRBD2 (5 bases). V was pared by 0 bases and J by 8 bases, with 8 bases between. The CDR3 extends over 13 amino acids. Germline assignment: CDR1 MNHNY and CDR2 SVGAGI (reference sequence). CDR3 sequence: CASSYSDGDEQFF. CDR3 nucleotides: TGTGCCAGCAGTTACTCCGACGGGGATGAGCAGTTCTTC.

This clonotype was seen repeatedly, ten times or more. The rearrangement joins TRBV18 to TRBJ2-5; TRBD1 matches at 7 bases. The CDR3 runs to 13 residues. The junction had 3 bases not matched to a gene; V was cut back by 3 bases and J by 5 bases. Germline CDR1 and CDR2: KGHSH and LQKENI. The CDR3 DNA is TGTGCCAGCTCACCTGGACAGGCGGAGACCCAGTACTTC. It encodes CASSPGQAETQYF.